The clone carrying this T cell receptor beta chain has a single count. This entry comes from a study of blood T cell repertoires in COVID-19. Study-wide context: Sources were T cells, B-cell-depleted T cells, or PBMCs; the material itself was cDNA or gDNA.

The repertoire was sequenced with immunoSEQ multiplex PCR; TCRdb's copy has only in-frame clones and lacks some. Seen here are around 300,000 clones, under 90% observed once, and the top ten hold 0.85% to 1%. The TCR originated in a woman between 35 and 50 years old who had recovered from COVID-19. Sample: peripheral blood.

CDR3 coding DNA: TGTGCCAGCTCACCACCGGGAGGGAGCAATCAGCCCCAGCATTTT. Translation: CASSPPGGSNQPQHF. The rearrangement links TRBV18 to TRBJ1-5, with D hard to call. This CDR3 region has 15 residues. The germline CDR1 and CDR2 sequences are KGHSH and LQKENI. Trimming pared 0 bases from V and 1 base from J, leaving 7 bases between.